This TCR beta chain was sequenced in a study of T cell repertoires in breast cancer (TCRdb year 2016). Turning to the overall study: Samples profiled in the study came from tumors, lymph nodes and peripheral blood lymphocytes of breast cancer patients, along with peripheral blood from healthy control donors. ER+/PR+ status was present in the majority of the approximately 23 patient tumors that were analyzed for shared TCRs. Nine healthy donors, of an age range similar to that of the patients, were included as controls. On average, about 500,000 sequences per sample and about 10 reads per input cell were obtained by sequencing. Because breast cancer has a low mutational burden and rarely has common mutations, the study reasoned that TCRs shared between breast cancer patients would target shared antigens. After being minced and digested with Liberase and DNase, tumors and tumor-involved lymph nodes were passed through 70-um and 40-um filters. Tumor-free lymph nodes were processed with no enzymatic digestion, and blood samples were separated using Ficoll.

The paper as a whole reports these results and caveats: Genuine antitumor clones may have been missed because singleton TCRs were discarded and only part of each tumor was sampled. Emulsion RT-PCR was considered qualitative rather than quantitative, since transcript abundance and primer differences skewed clone recovery. Fewer than 20 TCR pairs were shared across seven or more patient tumors and were rarely found in control blood, which suggested possible tumor specificity. TRBV7 predominance was observed among shared TCRs, which possibly reflected tumor recognition or mispriming bias from eight TRBV7 primers. Sentinel lymph nodes involved by tumor shared about fourfold more TCRs with matched tumor repertoires than tumor-free nodes did (about 7.7% versus 2%). Shared TCRs were encoded by various nucleotide sequences, which suggests selection and expansion based on antigen.

The library was made by emulsion pairing. A second nested PCR with blocking oligos suppressed unpaired genes, then a third nested PCR added Illumina adaptors and barcodes. Each emulsion RT-PCR master mix contained roughly 5,000-250,000 T cells, with C-region, Stepout and V-region primers. The emulsions were generated using the Micellula Emulsion and Purification Kit, and the RT-PCR was run with Qiagen OneStep RT-PCR reagents. The pooled libraries were sequenced on an Illumina MiSeq using paired-end 2 x 250 reads. In the original analysis: Read pairs were joined in Galaxy and clipped at the engineered overlap into separate alpha and beta files, and reads that were not clipped were discarded. Alpha-beta pairs were assigned with CompleteTCR, a MiTCR-based pipeline that links chains sharing read cluster identifiers using an R script. TCR sequences that were observed only once, about 1-3.3% of the total, were removed as potential sequencing errors. In-frame beta chains were kept once TCRdb had trimmed the public reads at Q25 with fastp and called clones with MiXCR. Under each unique CDR3 protein, matching rows form one entry showing the most common genes and DNA. TCRdb, rather than the study authors, made the V and J calls. Within this sample are approximately 40,000 distinct CDR3 sequences, with 45% of them counted one time only. The ten largest clones capture less than 70% of the sample.

Trimming takes 6 bases off V and 10 bases off J; junction bases not matched to a gene: 13. CDR3 length: 16 amino acids, cysteine to phenylalanine. The read is trimmed to its CDR3 DNA, 48 bases read in frame from base 1. About this clonotype: Its target antigen remains unknown. Per-base qualities were not stored, and no clone one base away is much larger.

To analyze paired alpha-beta TCRs of CD8+ T cells, the study used an expanded emulsion RT-PCR method with primers covering all TCR V genes. Before emulsion RT-PCR, CD8+ T cells were isolated with a CD8 positive selection kit and incubated overnight in 10 IU/mL IL-2. The TCR originated in a pool of human donors with breast cancer or a healthy control (not recorded which). What was sequenced was CD8+ T cells. Recombination joined TRBV12-3 or TRBV12-4 with TRBJ1-6; 9 bases in between match TRBD1. The CDR3 is CASSLALTGGSSPLHF. The nucleotide sequence reads as follows: TGTGCCAGCAGCCTTGCCCTGACAGGGGGTTCGTCACCCCTCCACTTT.